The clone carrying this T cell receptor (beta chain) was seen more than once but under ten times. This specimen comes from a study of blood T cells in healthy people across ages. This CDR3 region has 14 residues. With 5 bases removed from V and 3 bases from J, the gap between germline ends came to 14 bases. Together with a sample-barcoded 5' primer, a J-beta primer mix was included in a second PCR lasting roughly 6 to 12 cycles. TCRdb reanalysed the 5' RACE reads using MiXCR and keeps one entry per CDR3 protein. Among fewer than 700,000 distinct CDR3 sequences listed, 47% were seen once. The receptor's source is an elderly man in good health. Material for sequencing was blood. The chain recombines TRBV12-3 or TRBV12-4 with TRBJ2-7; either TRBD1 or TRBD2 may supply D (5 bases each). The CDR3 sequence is CASSKTGTGYEQYF. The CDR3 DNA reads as TGTGCCAGCAGTAAGACCGGGACGGGCTACGAGCAGTACTTC.